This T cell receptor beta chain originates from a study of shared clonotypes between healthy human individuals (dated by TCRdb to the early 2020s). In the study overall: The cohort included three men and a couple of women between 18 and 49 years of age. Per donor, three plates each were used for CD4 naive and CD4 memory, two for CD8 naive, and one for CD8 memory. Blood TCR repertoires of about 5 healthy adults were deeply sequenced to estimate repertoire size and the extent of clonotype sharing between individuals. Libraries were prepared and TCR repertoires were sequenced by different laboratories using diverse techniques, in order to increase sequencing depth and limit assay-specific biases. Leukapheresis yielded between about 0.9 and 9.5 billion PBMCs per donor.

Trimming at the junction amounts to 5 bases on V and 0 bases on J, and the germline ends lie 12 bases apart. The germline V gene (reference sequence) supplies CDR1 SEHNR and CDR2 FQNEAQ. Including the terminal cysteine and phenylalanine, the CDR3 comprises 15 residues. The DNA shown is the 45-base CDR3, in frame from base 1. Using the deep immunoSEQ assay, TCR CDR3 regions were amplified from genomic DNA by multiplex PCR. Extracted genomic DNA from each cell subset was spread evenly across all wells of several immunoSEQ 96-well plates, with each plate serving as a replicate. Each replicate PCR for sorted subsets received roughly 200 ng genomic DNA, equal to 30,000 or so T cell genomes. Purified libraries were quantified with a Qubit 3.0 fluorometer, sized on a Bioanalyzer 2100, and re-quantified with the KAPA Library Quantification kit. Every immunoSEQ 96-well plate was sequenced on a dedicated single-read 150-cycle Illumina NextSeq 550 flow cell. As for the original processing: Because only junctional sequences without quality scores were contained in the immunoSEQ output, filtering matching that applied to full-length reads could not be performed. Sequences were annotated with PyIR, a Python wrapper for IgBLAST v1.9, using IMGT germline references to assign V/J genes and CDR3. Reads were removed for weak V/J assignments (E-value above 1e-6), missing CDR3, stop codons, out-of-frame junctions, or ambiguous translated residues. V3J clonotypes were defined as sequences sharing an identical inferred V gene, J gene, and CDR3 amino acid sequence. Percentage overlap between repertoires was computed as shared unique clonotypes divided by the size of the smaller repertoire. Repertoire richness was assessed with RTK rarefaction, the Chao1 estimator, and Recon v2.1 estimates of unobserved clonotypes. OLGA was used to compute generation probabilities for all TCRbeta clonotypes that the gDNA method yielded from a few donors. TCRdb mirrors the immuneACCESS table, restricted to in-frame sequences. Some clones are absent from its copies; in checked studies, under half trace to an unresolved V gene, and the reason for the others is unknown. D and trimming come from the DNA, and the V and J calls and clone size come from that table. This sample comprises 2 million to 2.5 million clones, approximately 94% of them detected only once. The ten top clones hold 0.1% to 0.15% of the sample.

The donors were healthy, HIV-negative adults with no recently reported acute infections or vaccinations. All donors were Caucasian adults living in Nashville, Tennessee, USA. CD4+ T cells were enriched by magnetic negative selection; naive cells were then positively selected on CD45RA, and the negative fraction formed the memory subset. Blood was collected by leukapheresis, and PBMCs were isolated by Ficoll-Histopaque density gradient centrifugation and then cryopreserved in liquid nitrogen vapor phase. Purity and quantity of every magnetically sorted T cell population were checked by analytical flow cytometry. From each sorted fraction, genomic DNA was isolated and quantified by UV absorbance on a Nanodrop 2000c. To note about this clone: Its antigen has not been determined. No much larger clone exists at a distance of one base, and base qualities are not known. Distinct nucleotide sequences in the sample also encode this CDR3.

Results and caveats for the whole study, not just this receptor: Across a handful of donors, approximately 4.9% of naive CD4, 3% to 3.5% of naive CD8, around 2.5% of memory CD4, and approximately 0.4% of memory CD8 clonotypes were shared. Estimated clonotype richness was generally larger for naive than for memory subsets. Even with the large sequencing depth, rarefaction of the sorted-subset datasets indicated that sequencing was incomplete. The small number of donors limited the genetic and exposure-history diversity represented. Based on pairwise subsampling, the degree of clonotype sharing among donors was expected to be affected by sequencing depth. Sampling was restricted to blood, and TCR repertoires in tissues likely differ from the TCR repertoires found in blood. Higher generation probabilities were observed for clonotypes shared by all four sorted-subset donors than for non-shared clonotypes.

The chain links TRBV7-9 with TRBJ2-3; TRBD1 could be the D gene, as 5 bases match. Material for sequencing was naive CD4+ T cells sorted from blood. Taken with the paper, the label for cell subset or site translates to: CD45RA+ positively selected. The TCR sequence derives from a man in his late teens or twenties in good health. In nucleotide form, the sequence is TGTGCCAGCAGCCAAGACAGACCTAGCACAGATACGCAGTATTTT. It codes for CASSQDRPSTDTQYF.